This entry lists 24 T cell receptor beta chains sequenced from one sample in a study of blood T cell repertoires in COVID-19. Only in-frame clones appear in the TCRdb table, and some are missing; sequencing was by immunoSEQ multiplex PCR. The sample has about 240,000 clones, roughly 83% seen once; the top ten hold roughly a tenth. Input material: peripheral blood. The receptor set was obtained from a woman aged 80 or over with acute or convalescent COVID-19.

This rearrangement joins TRBV12-3 or TRBV12-4 to TRBJ2-1; 9 nucleotides match TRBD1. Germline trimming cut 3 bases from V and 12 bases from J; bases unmatched to any gene: 3. CDR3 length equals 12 residues. CDR3 bases: TGTGCCAGCAGTTTGGGACAGGGAGGGCAGTTCTTC. This codes for CASSLGQGGQFF.

CDR3 sequence (DNA): TGTGCCAGCAGCCCCCCACCCGATCTAACCACCCCCCGCTCCTACGAGCAGTACTTC. The encoded protein is CASSPPPDLTTPRSYEQYF. The rearrangement links TRBV27 to TRBJ2-7, with D unclear. Germline CDR1 reads MNHEY; CDR2 reads SMNVEV (reference sequence). The CDR3 has 19 residues. V shed 6 bases and J shed 0 bases, with 27 bases lying between them.

V and J are TRBV28 and TRBJ1-4; 8 bases map to TRBD1. J gave up 4 bases and V 3 bases, and 7 bases lay outside the gene matches. The CDR3 has 16 residues. Per germline, CDR1 MDHEN and CDR2 SYDVKM. The CDR3, as DNA: TGTGCCAGCAGTTTGGGCCGGGACAGGTTTAATGAAAAACTGTTTTTT. Its protein product is CASSLGRDRFNEKLFF.

The rearrangement joins TRBV6-5 to TRBJ1-1; weak D call: TRBD1 (5 bases). Germline values: CDR1 MNHEY, CDR2 SVGAGI. Trimming cost V 2 bases and J 5 bases, with 18 bases left between them. CDR3 length equals 16 residues. The CDR3 DNA is TGTGCCAGCAGTTACCCAAGTTCGGGGAGGGGAACTGAAGCTTTCTTT. It encodes CASSYPSSGRGTEAFF.

J is TRBJ2-5 and V is TRBV18; 9 nucleotides align to TRBD1. Germline lookup yields CDR1 KGHSH and CDR2 LQKENI. The CDR3 extends over 14 amino acids. With V trimmed by 5 bases and J by 3 bases, 4 bases remained unmatched. The CDR3 here is CASSTGTGKETQYF. CDR3 DNA sequence: TGTGCCAGCTCAACAGGGACAGGGAAAGAGACCCAGTACTTC.

This chain links TRBV19 with TRBJ1-5; tentative D call: TRBD1 (5 bases). V lost 3 bases to trimming and J lost 1 base, with 13 bases between them. Per the germline V gene, CDR1 is LNHDA and CDR2 is SQIVND (reference sequence). This CDR3 has 16 amino acids. CDR3 amino acids: CASSILGQGSNQPQHF. The CDR3 region has the DNA TGTGCCAGTAGTATCTTGGGGCAGGGAAGCAATCAGCCCCAGCATTTT.

The chain recombines TRBV18 with TRBJ1-2; 9 bases align to TRBD1. Trimming removed 8 bases from V and 8 bases from J; junction bases left unmatched: 15. The V gene's germline CDR1 is KGHSH and CDR2 LQKENI. The CDR3 consists of 15 residues. CDR3 sequence reads: CASTPTGGSGYGYTF. DNA for the CDR3: TGTGCCAGCACCCCGACAGGGGGGTCAGGCTACGGCTACACCTTC.

J is TRBJ1-1 and V is TRBV10-3; D might be TRBD1 (6 bases). Germline-derived CDR1 and CDR2 are ENHRY and SYGVKD. The germline V and J ends were trimmed by 5 bases and 1 base, with 11 bases remaining between them. CDR3 length equals 14 residues. The CDR3 spells CAISRTVENTEAFF. The DNA for the CDR3 is TGTGCCATCAGTCGGACAGTGGAGAACACTGAAGCTTTCTTT.

The chain joins TRBV9 to TRBJ2-3; 10 bases line up with TRBD1. With V trimmed by 0 bases and J by 1 base, 2 bases remained unmatched. The CDR3 extends over 16 amino acids. In germline, CDR1 is SGDLS, CDR2 YYNGEE. Here the CDR3 reads CASSVGQGAGTDTQYF. The DNA for the CDR3 is TGTGCCAGCAGCGTAGGACAGGGGGCAGGCACAGATACGCAGTATTTT.

The CDR3 loop is CASSSLDRGHGYTF. The CDR3 nucleotides read TGTGCCAGCAGTTCCCTGGACAGGGGGCATGGCTACACCTTC. The chain recombines TRBV27 with TRBJ1-2; 11 bases map to TRBD1. Losses at the gene ends were 4 bases for V and 6 bases for J; bases not matched to a gene: 4. This CDR3 is 14 amino acids long. CDR1 is MNHEY and CDR2 is SMNVEV in the germline V gene (reference sequence).

V and J are TRBV13 and TRBJ1-2, with TRBD1 as a possible D gene (5 bases). Trimming cost V 6 bases and J 3 bases, with 17 bases left between them. The CDR3 spans 15 residues. Germline V lookup: CDR1 PRHDT, CDR2 FYEKMQ (reference sequence). In DNA, the CDR3 is TGTGCCAGCAGACCCTCTGGCAGGGCGGACTATGGCTACACCTTC. Its translation is CASRPSGRADYGYTF.

This chain connects TRBV6-6 to TRBJ1-3; 8 bases line up with TRBD1. This CDR3 comprises 15 residues. Germline-derived CDR1 and CDR2 are MNHNY and SVGAGI (reference sequence). The J segment lost 3 bases and the V segment lost 5 bases, leaving 6 bases of the junction unmatched. CDR3: CASSRSTGGGNTIYF. The DNA of the CDR3 is TGTGCCAGCAGTAGATCAACAGGGGGTGGAAACACCATATATTTT.

As regards this clone: At the DNA level, this CDR3 is encoded by other sequences in the same sample as well. J is TRBJ2-5 and V is TRBV29-1, with 9 bases matching TRBD1. Trimming removed 6 bases from V and 1 base from J; junction bases left unmatched: 6. The CDR3 consists of 14 residues. Germline lookup yields CDR1 SQVTM and CDR2 ANQGSEA. CDR3 amino acids: CSVLRDRAQETQYF. Here the CDR3 DNA reads TGCAGCGTCCTGCGGGACAGGGCCCAAGAGACCCAGTACTTC.

The rearrangement joins TRBV28 to TRBJ1-4; D unclear. V dropped 5 bases and J dropped 5 bases, with 12 bases sitting between them. CDR3 length: 14 amino acids. Germline values: CDR1 MDHEN, CDR2 SYDVKM. DNA of the CDR3: TGTGCCAGCAGTCGCAGCGACCGCAATGAAAAACTGTTTTTT. This gives the protein CASSRSDRNEKLFF.

This chain joins TRBV30 and TRBJ1-1; D unclear. Trimming shortened V by 1 base and J by 5 bases, and 5 bases separated the two germline ends. This CDR3 contains 11 residues. Germline V gene data show CDR1 as GTSNPN and CDR2 as SVGIG (reference sequence). The CDR3 loop reads CAWSARTEAFF. The CDR3 DNA sequence: TGTGCCTGGAGTGCCCGTACTGAAGCTTTCTTT.

This clone was found a few times. The V gene is TRBV15, the J gene TRBJ1-5, with a possible D match to TRBD1 (6 bases). Per the germline V gene, CDR1 is LNHNV and CDR2 is YYDKDF (reference sequence). The V gene lost 0 bases and the J gene lost 6 bases, with 18 bases spanning the gap. This CDR3 is 17 amino acids long. CDR3 in amino acids: CATSRDAVQARGQPQHF. The CDR3 DNA sequence: TGTGCCACCAGCAGAGATGCGGTCCAGGCCAGGGGTCAGCCCCAGCATTTT.

V usage is TRBV19 and J usage is TRBJ2-1; D may be TRBD2 (5 bases). The CDR3 runs to 16 residues. Germline assignment: CDR1 LNHDA and CDR2 SQIVND (reference sequence). The V end was cut by 6 bases, the J end by 7 bases, with 22 bases between. In nucleotides, the CDR3 is TGTGCCAGTAGCCCACCCGGAGGCCGACGTGTTAATGAGCAGTTCTTC. Amino acids: CASSPPGGRRVNEQFF.

This clone appeared a few times. The V call is TRBV10-2, the J call TRBJ2-3; D is uncertain. Germline CDR1 is WSHSY and CDR2 is SAAADI. V was trimmed by 5 bases and J by 6 bases, leaving 12 bases between them. The CDR3 runs to 13 residues. CDR3 in DNA: TGCGCCAGCAGTTCGACGCCCGGGGATACGCAGTATTTT. As protein: CASSSTPGDTQYF.

In regard to this clone: One end of the junction fails to match germline, which may point to a read error. The chain carries TRBV6-1 and TRBJ1-6; D remains unclear. The CDR3 spans 15 residues. CDR1 is MNHNS and CDR2 is SASEGT in the germline V gene. The CDR3 DNA follows: TGTGCCAGCAGGGAAGGGAGCTCCTATAATTCACCCCTCCACTTT. Translation gives CASREGSSYNSPLHF.

J is TRBJ2-5 and V is TRBV5-4, with 8 bases identical to TRBD2. Germline V gene lookup returns CDR1 SGHNT and CDR2 YYREEE (reference sequence). The trim removed 4 bases at V and 4 bases at J, leaving 9 bases unmatched. The CDR3 totals 15 residues. The DNA of the CDR3 is TGTGCCAGCAGCCCCGGGACTAGAGGGGGAGAGACCCAGTACTTC. Translating gives CASSPGTRGGETQYF.

The chain recombines TRBV27 with TRBJ2-3; D remains ambiguous. The ends were cut back, 4 bases at V and 2 bases at J, with 10 bases in the middle. Per the germline V gene, CDR1 is MNHEY and CDR2 is SMNVEV (reference sequence). CDR3 length: 14 amino acids. The CDR3 nucleotides are TGTGCCAGCAGTTATCTTGGCAACACAGATACGCAGTATTTT. Residues: CASSYLGNTDTQYF.

This chain links TRBV7-2 with TRBJ2-1; D ambiguous. Germline V gene data show CDR1 as SGHTA and CDR2 as FQGNSA. The V and J ends lost 0 bases and 6 bases respectively, with 15 bases between them. There are 16 residues in the CDR3. The CDR3 sequence: CASSLALRQALNEQFF. Here the CDR3 DNA reads TGTGCCAGCAGCTTAGCGCTACGTCAGGCCCTCAATGAGCAGTTCTTC.

The V and J genes are TRBV3-1 (or the pseudogene TRBV3-2) and TRBJ1-1; D unclear. V was clipped by 4 bases and J by 1 base, with 7 bases between them. This CDR3 contains 13 residues. Germline V gives CDR1 LGHDT, CDR2 YNNKEL (reference sequence). The CDR3 loop reads CASSPRRNTEAFF. DNA of the CDR3: TGTGCCAGCAGCCCCCGTAGGAACACTGAAGCTTTCTTT.

The rearrangement uses TRBV18 and TRBJ1-2; possibly TRBD1 for D (6 bases). The CDR3 sequence is 14 residues long. The germline gives CDR1 KGHSH, CDR2 LQKENI. Trimming pared 3 bases from V and 10 bases from J, leaving 18 bases between. The DNA for the CDR3 is TGTGCCAGCTCACCCGGAACCCAACAGGGTCTCTACACCTTC. Amino acid sequence: CASSPGTQQGLYTF. The full variable domain, its missing parts supplied by reference TRBV18 and TRBJ1-2, is NAGVMQNPRHLVRRRGQEARLRCSPMKGHSHVYWYRQLPEEGLKFMVYLQKENIIDESGMPKERFSAEFPKEGPSILRIQQVVRGDSAAYFCASSPGTQQGLYTFGSGTRLTVV.